The 20 T cell receptor beta chains listed next were all sequenced from one sample in a study of T cell responses to AZD1222 COVID-19 vaccine. Sequenced by immunoSEQ multiplex PCR; TCRdb stores in-frame clones only, minus some. The data hold 100,000 to 150,000 clones, with less than 95% observed a single time. This specimen was peripheral blood, taken on day 0 of MenACWY control vaccination. The source is an adult in good health.

In its sample, this clone was seen once. The rearrangement joins TRBV28 to TRBJ2-7; 7 positions match TRBD1. Trimming cost V 8 bases and J 2 bases; bases outside gene matches: 6. The CDR3 totals 13 residues. Germline assignment: CDR1 MDHEN and CDR2 SYDVKM. The CDR3 bases are TGTGCCAGCCAACAGGGGTGGGCCTACGAGCAGTACGTC. It translates to CASQQGWAYEQYV.

This sequence joins TRBV14 and TRBJ2-1, with 9 bases that match TRBD2. V lost 3 bases to trimming and J lost 10 bases; unmatched junction nucleotides: 7. Germline loops: CDR1 SGHDN, CDR2 FVKESK. The CDR3 contains 14 residues. The CDR3 nucleotides read TGTGCCAGCAGCCAGTCCTGGCGGGGGGGAGAGCAGTTCTTC. This gives the protein CASSQSWRGGEQFF.

The V gene is TRBV24-1, the J gene TRBJ2-2; D uncertain. From germline, CDR1 is KGHDR and CDR2 SFDVKD. V lost 4 bases to trimming and J lost 6 bases, with 8 bases between them. The CDR3 is 13 residues long. The CDR3 coding sequence is TGTGCCACCAGTGACCCACCCCCCGGGGAGCTGTTTTTT. This translates into CATSDPPPGELFF.

The rearrangement links TRBV5-4 to TRBJ2-7, with D possibly TRBD1 on 6 matching bases. The V gene lost 0 bases and the J gene lost 2 bases, with 6 bases spanning the gap. The CDR3 is 13 amino acids. The germline V gene encodes CDR1 SGHNT and CDR2 YYREEE (reference sequence). CDR3 DNA: TGTGCCAGCAGCTTGGAGGGGGCCTACGAGCAGTACGTC. It is translated as CASSLEGAYEQYV.

This chain uses TRBV28 with TRBJ1-3, with D tentatively TRBD1 (6 bases). Germline CDR1 is MDHEN and CDR2 is SYDVKM. Trimming took off 3 bases at V and 0 bases at J, with 9 bases between the two ends. CDR3 length: 15 residues. The CDR3 is CASSFRQASGNTIYF. CDR3 nucleotides: TGTGCCAGCAGTTTCCGACAGGCCTCTGGAAACACCATATATTTT.

Only one count was recorded for this clone. This chain joins TRBV27 and TRBJ1-2, with 12 nucleotides matching TRBD1. The CDR3 loop spans 17 amino acids. J was trimmed by 4 bases and V by 6 bases; bases with no gene match: 12. Germline V gives CDR1 MNHEY, CDR2 SMNVEV (reference sequence). This chain's CDR3 is CASRPGTGGTLAYGYTF. The CDR3 DNA reads TGTGCCAGCAGGCCCGGGACAGGGGGCACTCTTGCCTATGGCTACACCTTC.

V is TRBV7-9 and J is TRBJ2-7; the match to TRBD1 covers 7 bases. V lost 5 bases, J lost 0 bases, and 7 bases stayed unmatched. Germline assignment: CDR1 SEHNR and CDR2 FQNEAQ (reference sequence). CDR3 length equals 15 residues. CDR3 region: CASSPRTGSSYEQYV. The CDR3 coding sequence is TGTGCCAGCAGCCCCCGGACAGGAAGCTCCTACGAGCAGTACGTC.

This chain connects TRBV28 to TRBJ1-2, with TRBD1 matching over 7 bases. This CDR3 is built from 15 residues. Germline V gene lookup returns CDR1 MDHEN and CDR2 SYDVKM. Unmatched junction bases numbered 11, after V lost 6 bases and J lost 4 bases. The CDR3 protein is CASRRTTGWSYGYTF. The CDR3 nucleotides read TGTGCCAGCAGGCGCACGACAGGGTGGAGCTATGGCTACACCTTC.

This clone has only one observation. This chain links TRBV7-9 with TRBJ2-6, with 10 positions matching TRBD1. CDR1 and CDR2 (germline): SEHNR, FQNEAQ (reference sequence). The CDR3 is 19 residues long. The ends lost 3 bases at V and 1 base at J; junction bases unmatched: 9. The CDR3 DNA reads TGTGCCAGCAGCTTTTACATCGGGACAGGGGTTTCTGGGGCCAACGTCCTGACTTTC. Translated: CASSFYIGTGVSGANVLTF.

This chain uses TRBV24-1 with TRBJ2-3; 7 bases map to TRBD2. The trim removed 5 bases at V and 4 bases at J, leaving 11 bases unmatched. Germline lookup yields CDR1 KGHDR and CDR2 SFDVKD. The CDR3 is 16 residues long. Here the CDR3 DNA reads TGTGCCACCAGTGCCCCTAGCCGACGGGGGGCAGATACGCAGTATTTT. Its translation is CATSAPSRRGADTQYF.

The J gene is TRBJ2-5, the V gene TRBV14; a weak D match, TRBD2 (5 bases). The CDR3 contains 15 residues. Trimming took 5 bases from V and 0 from J, leaving 13 bases between them. Germline V gene sequence: CDR1 SGHDN, CDR2 FVKESK. In DNA, the CDR3 is TGTGCCAGCAGCGAAGGGAGTTTCTACCAAGAGACCCAGTACTTC. Its translation is CASSEGSFYQETQYF.

For the CDR3, the DNA is TGTGCCAGCAGCCGACTACCGGGCTACGAGCAGTACTTC. Translating it yields CASSRLPGYEQYF. This sequence joins TRBV27 and TRBJ2-7; TRBD2 might be the D (5 bases). V gave up 6 bases and J gave up 3 bases, with 12 bases separating them. This CDR3 is 13 amino acids long. The germline V gene has CDR1 MNHEY and CDR2 SMNVEV (reference sequence).

The CDR3 loop is CASSQVTGGGGELFF. DNA for the CDR3: TGCGCCAGCAGCCAAGTCACAGGGGGCGGAGGGGAGCTGTTTTTT. The V and J genes are TRBV4-3 and TRBJ2-2; 9 bases are shared with TRBD1. CDR1 is LGHNA, CDR2 YSLEER, per germline. The V and J ends lost 1 base and 8 bases, in that order; junction bases with no gene match: 5. This CDR3 region has 15 residues.

The V call is TRBV11-2, the J call TRBJ1-5; D remains ambiguous. CDR1 and CDR2 (germline): SGHAT, FQNNGV. V was trimmed by 1 base and J by 2 bases, leaving 12 bases between them. This CDR3 spans 16 amino acids. CDR3 in DNA: TGTGCCAGCAGCTTAGGCGCGGGTAGGGGCAATCAGCCCCAGCATTTT. Protein product: CASSLGAGRGNQPQHF.

This chain links TRBV7-3 with TRBJ2-7; 8 nucleotides line up with TRBD2. The CDR3 contains 13 residues. Germline V lookup: CDR1 SGHTA, CDR2 FQGTGA. Unmatched junction bases numbered 5, after V lost 6 bases and J lost 4 bases. The CDR3 is CASRAGLGYEQYF. The CDR3, as DNA: TGTGCCAGCAGAGCGGGACTAGGGTACGAGCAGTACTTC.

The rearrangement links TRBV5-1 to TRBJ2-3, with 7 bases identical to TRBD1. The length of the CDR3 is 16 residues. Unmatched junction bases numbered 10, after V lost 4 bases and J lost 2 bases. Germline CDR1 SGHRS, CDR2 YFSETQ. The CDR3 coding sequence is TGCGCCAGCAGCCCTACGACAGGGATCGCCACAGATACGCAGTATTTT. Translation gives CASSPTTGIATDTQYF.

The chain uses TRBV7-2 and TRBJ2-6, with unresolved D. V shed 5 bases and J shed 0 bases, with 2 bases lying between them. Germline V gene data show CDR1 as SGHTA and CDR2 as FQGNSA. The CDR3 sequence is 13 residues long. In DNA, the CDR3 is TGTGCCAGCAGCACCTCTGGGGCCAACGTCCTGACTTTC. Translating it yields CASSTSGANVLTF.

V gene TRBV5-1 combines with J gene TRBJ2-7; 7 bases line up with TRBD2. The CDR3 is 17 amino acids. Germline V gives CDR1 SGHRS, CDR2 YFSETQ. V gave up 0 bases and J gave up 6 bases; unmatched junction bases: 15. CDR3: CASSLALMGIGTTEQYF. The CDR3 coding sequence is TGCGCCAGCAGCTTGGCCTTGATGGGCATAGGGACTACCGAGCAGTACTTC. Supplemented by reference TRBV5-1 and TRBJ2-7, the full variable domain reads KAGVTQTPRYLIKTRGQQVTLSCSPISGHRSVSWYQQTPGQGLQFLFEYFSETQRNKGNFPGRFSGRQFSNSRSEMNVSTLELGDSALYLCASSLALMGIGTTEQYFGPGTRLTVT.

The V gene is TRBV29-1, the J gene TRBJ1-2; no clear D. Looked up from germline, CDR1 is SQVTM and CDR2 is ANQGSEA. CDR3 length: 14 residues. Trimming shortened V by 6 bases and J by 2 bases, and 16 bases separated the two germline ends. CDR3 coding DNA: TGCAGCGTCGACACGACGGGGTCCAACTATGGCTACACCTTC. Its translation: CSVDTTGSNYGYTF.

J is TRBJ2-1 and V is TRBV19; maybe TRBD2 (6 bases). V was pared by 8 bases and J by 4 bases, with 12 bases between. CDR3 length: 13 amino acids. From germline, CDR1 is LNHDA and CDR2 SQIVND (reference sequence). CDR3 sequence (DNA): TGTGCCAGTTCGGAGGGATCTTACAATGAGCAGTTCTTC. Residues: CASSEGSYNEQFF.